This T cell receptor beta chain was sequenced in a study of T cells in Graves' hyperthyroidism and ophthalmopathy. Trimming cost V 6 bases and J 5 bases, with 8 bases left between them. Per the germline V gene, CDR1 is SQVTM and CDR2 is ANQGSEA. This CDR3 contains 11 residues. The source material, RNA transcripts, was used to amplify TCR beta CDR3 regions. The HTBI primer set drove a first-round RT-PCR of the TCR CDR3. TCRdb re-called the multiplex PCR reads through MiXCR, storing one row per CDR3 protein. This sample carries about 380,000 distinct CDR3 sequences, approximately 17% of them seen once, and the ten largest clones take less than 45%.

This receptor was identified in a man between 18 and 35 years old with Graves' ophthalmopathy. Sequenced material: blood. V usage is TRBV29-1 and J usage is TRBJ1-5; D gene unclear. In DNA form, the CDR3 reads TGCAGCGTGGCTGTTTATCAGCCCCAGCATTTT. It encodes CSVAVYQPQHF.